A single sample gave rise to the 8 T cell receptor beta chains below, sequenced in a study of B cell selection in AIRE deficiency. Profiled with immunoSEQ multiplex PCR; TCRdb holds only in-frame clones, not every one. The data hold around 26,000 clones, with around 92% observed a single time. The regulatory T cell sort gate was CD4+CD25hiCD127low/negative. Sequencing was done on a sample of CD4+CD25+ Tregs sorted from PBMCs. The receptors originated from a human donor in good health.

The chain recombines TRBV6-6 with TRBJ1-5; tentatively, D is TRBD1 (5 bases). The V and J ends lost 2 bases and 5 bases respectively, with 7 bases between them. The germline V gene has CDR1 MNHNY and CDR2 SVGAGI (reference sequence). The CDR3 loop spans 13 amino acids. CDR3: CASSYRGDQPQHF. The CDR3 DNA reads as TGTGCCAGCAGTTACAGGGGCGATCAGCCCCAGCATTTT.

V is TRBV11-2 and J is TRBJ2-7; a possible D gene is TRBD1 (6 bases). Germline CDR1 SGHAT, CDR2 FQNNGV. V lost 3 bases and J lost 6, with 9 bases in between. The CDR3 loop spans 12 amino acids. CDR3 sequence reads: CASSLTGVEQYF. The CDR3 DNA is TGTGCCAGCAGCTTGACAGGAGTCGAGCAGTACTTC. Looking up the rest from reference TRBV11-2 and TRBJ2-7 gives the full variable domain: EAGVAQSPRYKIIEKRQSVAFWCNPISGHATLYWYQQILGQGPKLLIQFQNNGVVDDSQLPKDRFSAERLKGVDSTLKIQPAKLEDSAVYLCASSLTGVEQYFGPGTRLTVT.

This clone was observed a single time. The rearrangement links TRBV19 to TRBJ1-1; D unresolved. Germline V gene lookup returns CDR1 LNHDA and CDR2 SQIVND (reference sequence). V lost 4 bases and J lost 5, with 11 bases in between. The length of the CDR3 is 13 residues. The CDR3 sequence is CASSTRGDTEAFF. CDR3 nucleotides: TGTGCCAGTAGTACCCGGGGAGATACTGAAGCTTTCTTT.

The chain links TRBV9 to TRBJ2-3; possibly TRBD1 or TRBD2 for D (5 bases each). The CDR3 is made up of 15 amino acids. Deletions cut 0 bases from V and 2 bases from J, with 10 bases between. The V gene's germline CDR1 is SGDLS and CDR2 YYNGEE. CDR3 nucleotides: TGTGCCAGCAGCGTAGGGGGGTTATCCACAGATACGCAGTATTTT. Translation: CASSVGGLSTDTQYF.

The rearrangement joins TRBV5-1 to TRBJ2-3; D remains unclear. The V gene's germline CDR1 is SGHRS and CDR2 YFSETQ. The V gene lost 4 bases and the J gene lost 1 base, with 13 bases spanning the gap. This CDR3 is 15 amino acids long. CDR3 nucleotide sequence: TGCGCCAGCAGCCTGACGCCCGCGGGCACAGATACGCAGTATTTT. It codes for CASSLTPAGTDTQYF.

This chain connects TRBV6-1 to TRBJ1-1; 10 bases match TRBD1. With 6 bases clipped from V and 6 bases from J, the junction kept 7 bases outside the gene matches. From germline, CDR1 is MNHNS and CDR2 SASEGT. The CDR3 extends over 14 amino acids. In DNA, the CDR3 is TGTGCCAGCAGGGGACAGGGGATGGGACCTGAAGCTTTCTTT. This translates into CASRGQGMGPEAFF.

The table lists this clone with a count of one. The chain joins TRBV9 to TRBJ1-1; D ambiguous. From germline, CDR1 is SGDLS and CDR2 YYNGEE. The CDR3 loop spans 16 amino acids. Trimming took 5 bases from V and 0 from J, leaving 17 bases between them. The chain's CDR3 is CASSPRGLNMNTEAFF. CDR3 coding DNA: TGTGCCAGCAGTCCCCGCGGGCTAAACATGAACACTGAAGCTTTCTTT. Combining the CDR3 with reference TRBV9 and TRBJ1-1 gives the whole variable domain DSGVTQTPKHLITATGQRVTLRCSPRSGDLSVYWYQQSLDQGLQFLIQYYNGEERAKGNILERFSAQQFPDLHSELNLSSLELGDSALYFCASSPRGLNMNTEAFFGQGTRLTVV.

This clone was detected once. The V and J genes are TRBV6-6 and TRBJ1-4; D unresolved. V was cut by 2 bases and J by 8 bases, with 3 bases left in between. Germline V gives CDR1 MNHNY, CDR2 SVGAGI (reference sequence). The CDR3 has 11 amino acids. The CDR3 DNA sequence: TGTGCCAGCAGTTACGCAGAAAAACTGTTTTTT. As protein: CASSYAEKLFF.